The present T cell receptor beta chain was sequenced within a study of response to subunit inactivated influenza vaccine (dated by TCRdb to 2016 to 2019). At the level of the whole study: The study used deep quantitative T cell receptor repertoire profiling to track responses to a trivalent subunit inactivated influenza vaccine.

What the authors observed across the whole study: The authors suggested that each seasonal influenza vaccination may recruit only a limited number of new T cells.

Taken from the germline V gene, the CDR1 and CDR2 loops are MGHRA and YSYEKL. Cut back by 1 base and 2 bases, the V and J ends lie 9 bases apart. Taken from cysteine to phenylalanine, the CDR3 has 14 residues. Just CDR3 DNA is preserved here, 42 bases in frame from base 1. On this clonotype: Its cognate antigen has yet to be identified. One base away there is no much larger clone; base qualities are not given.

Receptors were amplified or captured by RT-PCR. The listed sequencing device is Illumina HiSeq 2500. TCRdb reworked the public reads: Q25 trimming with fastp, MiXCR clone assembly, productive beta chains retained. A single entry per CDR3 protein holds the most common genes and DNA from its merged rows. This sample is represented by about 300,000 distinct CDR3 sequences; roughly a fifth of them were singletons. Roughly a tenth of the sample belongs to the ten largest clones. Recombination connected TRBV4-1 to TRBJ2-7, with TRBD1 as a weak D call on 5 bases. The specimen comprised PBMCs from blood, sampled approximately 20 months after vaccination. The sequence derives from a man between 50 and 75 years old who received an inactivated influenza vaccine. Donor details come from another sample of the same person, matched by shared clones. Here is the DNA: TGCGCCAGCAGCCAAGGGACAATTGCCTACGAGCAGTACTTC. Translated, this is CASSQGTIAYEQYF.